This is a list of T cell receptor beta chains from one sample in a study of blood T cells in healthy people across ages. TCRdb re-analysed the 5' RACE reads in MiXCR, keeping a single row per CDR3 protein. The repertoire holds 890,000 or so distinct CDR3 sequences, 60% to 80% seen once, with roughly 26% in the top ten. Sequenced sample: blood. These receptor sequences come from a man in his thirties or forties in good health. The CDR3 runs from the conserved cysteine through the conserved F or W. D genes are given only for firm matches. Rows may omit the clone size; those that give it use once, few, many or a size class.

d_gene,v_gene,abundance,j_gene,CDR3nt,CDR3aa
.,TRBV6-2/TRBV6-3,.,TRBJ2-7,TGTGCCAGCAGTGGGGTGCGGACCCCCTACGAGCAGTACTTC,CASSGVRTPYEQYF
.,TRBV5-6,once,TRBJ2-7,TGTGCCAGCAGCTGCGGGGACATAAGCTCTTCGGCGCAGTACTTC,CASSCGDISSSAQYF
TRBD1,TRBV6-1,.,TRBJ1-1,TGTGCCAGCAGTGCTCCAAGCGGAGACAGGGTACGGACTGAAGCTTTCTTT,CASSAPSGDRVRTEAFF
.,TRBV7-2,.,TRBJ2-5,TGTGCCAGCAGCTCTCTTGGGGGCCCCGAGACCCAGTACTTC,CASSSLGGPETQYF
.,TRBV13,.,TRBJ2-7,TGTGCCTGCGGCCATGGACAGTACAGCGAGCAGTACTTC,CACGHGQYSEQYF
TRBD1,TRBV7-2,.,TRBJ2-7,TGTGCCAGCATAAACCCGGGGGGCGGACAGGGGGTGACCTACGAGCAGTACTTC,CASINPGGGQGVTYEQYF
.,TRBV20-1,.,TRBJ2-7,TGCAGTGCTAGAGGACAGATTTCCTACGAGCAGTACTTC,CSARGQISYEQYF
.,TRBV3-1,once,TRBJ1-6,TGTGCCAGCAGCCCGACTGGACGGATGTATTCACCCCTCCACTTT,CASSPTGRMYSPLHF
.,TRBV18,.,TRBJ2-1,TGTGCCAGCTCACCTTCTGGGGTAAATGAGCAGTTCTTC,CASSPSGVNEQFF
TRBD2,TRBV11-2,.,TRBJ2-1,TGTGCCAGCAGCTTTCAGCGGGGGGCCCTCAATGAGCAGTTCTTC,CASSFQRGALNEQFF
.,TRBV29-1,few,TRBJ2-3,TGCAGCGTTGAACGGGGCAGGGACACAGATACGCAGTATTTT,CSVERGRDTDTQYF
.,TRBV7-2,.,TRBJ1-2,TGTGCCAGCAGCCTCCCAGGGTCGTGGGGCTACACCTTC,CASSLPGSWGYTF
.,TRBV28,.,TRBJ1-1,TGTGCCAGCCGGCCTTCGCAGACAGCGAACACTGAAGCTTTCTTT,CASRPSQTANTEAFF
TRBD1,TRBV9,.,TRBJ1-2,TGTGCCAGCAGCGTAGGACAGGGGACGTCGGGCTACACCTTC,CASSVGQGTSGYTF
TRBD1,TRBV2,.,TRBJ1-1,TGTGCCAGCAGCCAGGGCAGGGGGCGCCTGAAGGGTACTGAAGCTTTCTTT,CASSQGRGRLKGTEAFF
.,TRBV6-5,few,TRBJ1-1,TGTGCCAGCAGTTACCGGACCTGGGACACTGAAGCTTTCTTT,CASSYRTWDTEAFF
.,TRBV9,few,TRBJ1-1,TGTGCCAGCAGCGTAGAAGAGGGATCTCGTAATAGAGCTTTCTTT,CASSVEEGSRNRAFF
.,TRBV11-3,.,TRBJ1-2,TGTGCCAGCAGCTTAGATCGGGGGGCTGACTATGGCTACACCTTC,CASSLDRGADYGYTF